The T cell receptor (beta chain) under discussion was sequenced for a study of blood T cell repertoires in COVID-19. Only in-frame clones appear in the TCRdb table, and some are missing; sequencing was by immunoSEQ multiplex PCR. Of some 100,000 clones in the sample, 81% were seen once. With V trimmed by 5 bases and J by 1 base, 4 bases remained unmatched. The CDR3 extends over 15 amino acids. CDR1 is SGHTA, CDR2 FQGTGA, per germline. V gene TRBV7-3 combines with J gene TRBJ2-2, with 7 bases identical to TRBD1. The sequence was obtained from a human donor in a cohort sampled during active COVID-19. The source material was peripheral blood. The CDR3 protein is CASSLGTVNTGELFF. The CDR3, as DNA: TGTGCCAGCAGCCTCGGGACAGTGAACACCGGGGAGCTGTTTTTT. Full variable domain (remainder filled in from reference TRBV7-3 and TRBJ2-2): GAGVSQTPSNKVTEKGKYVELRCDPISGHTALYWYRQSLGQGPEFLIYFQGTGAADDSGLPNDRFFAVRPEGSVSTLKIQRTERGDSAVYLCASSLGTVNTGELFFGEGSRLTVL.